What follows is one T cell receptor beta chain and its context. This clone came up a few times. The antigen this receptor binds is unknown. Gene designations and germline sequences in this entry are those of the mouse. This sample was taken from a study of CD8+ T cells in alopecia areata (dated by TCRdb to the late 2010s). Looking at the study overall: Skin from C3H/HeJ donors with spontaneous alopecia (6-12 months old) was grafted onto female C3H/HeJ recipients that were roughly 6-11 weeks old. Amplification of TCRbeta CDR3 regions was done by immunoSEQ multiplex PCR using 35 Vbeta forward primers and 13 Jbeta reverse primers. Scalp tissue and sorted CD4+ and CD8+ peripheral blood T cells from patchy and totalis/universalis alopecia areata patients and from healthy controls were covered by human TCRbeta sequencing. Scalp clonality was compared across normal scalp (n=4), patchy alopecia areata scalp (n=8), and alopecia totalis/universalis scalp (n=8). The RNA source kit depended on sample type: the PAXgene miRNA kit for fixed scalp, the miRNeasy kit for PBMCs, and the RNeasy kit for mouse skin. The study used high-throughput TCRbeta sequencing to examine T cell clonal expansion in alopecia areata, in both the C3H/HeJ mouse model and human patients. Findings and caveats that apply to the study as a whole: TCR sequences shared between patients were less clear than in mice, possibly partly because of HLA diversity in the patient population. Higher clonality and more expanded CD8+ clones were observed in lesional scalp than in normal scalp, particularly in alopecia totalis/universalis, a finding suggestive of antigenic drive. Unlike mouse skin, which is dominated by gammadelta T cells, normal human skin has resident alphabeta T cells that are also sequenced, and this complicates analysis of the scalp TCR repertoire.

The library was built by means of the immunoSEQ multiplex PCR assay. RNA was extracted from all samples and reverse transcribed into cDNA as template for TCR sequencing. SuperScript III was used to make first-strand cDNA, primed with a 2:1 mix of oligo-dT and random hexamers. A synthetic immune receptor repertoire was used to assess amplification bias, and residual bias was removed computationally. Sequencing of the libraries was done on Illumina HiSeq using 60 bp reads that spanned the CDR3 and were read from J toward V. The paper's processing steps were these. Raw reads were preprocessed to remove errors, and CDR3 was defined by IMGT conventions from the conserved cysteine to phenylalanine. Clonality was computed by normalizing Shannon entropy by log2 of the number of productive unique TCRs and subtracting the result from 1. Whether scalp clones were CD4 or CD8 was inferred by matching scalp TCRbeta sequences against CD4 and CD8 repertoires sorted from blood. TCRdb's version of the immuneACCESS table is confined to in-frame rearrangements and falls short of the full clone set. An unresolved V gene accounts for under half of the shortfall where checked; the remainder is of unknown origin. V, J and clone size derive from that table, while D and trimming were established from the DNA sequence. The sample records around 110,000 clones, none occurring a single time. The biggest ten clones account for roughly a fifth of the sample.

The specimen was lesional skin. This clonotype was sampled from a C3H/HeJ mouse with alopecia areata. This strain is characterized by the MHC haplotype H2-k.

The CDR3 in this case is CASSNRGRTEVFF. The covered CDR3 bases are TGTGCCAGCAGTAACAGGGGGCGGACA. The chain joins TRBV19 to TRBJ1-1, with 9 central nucleotides matching TRBD1. Sequencing ends 4 residues short of the CDR3 end; the germline J gene provides the rest. The CDR3, from cysteine to phenylalanine, totals 13 residues. The CDR3 was read in part: 27 bases, with the frame set at base 1. Looking up the germline V gene (reference sequence) yields CDR1 FNHDT and CDR2 SITEND.